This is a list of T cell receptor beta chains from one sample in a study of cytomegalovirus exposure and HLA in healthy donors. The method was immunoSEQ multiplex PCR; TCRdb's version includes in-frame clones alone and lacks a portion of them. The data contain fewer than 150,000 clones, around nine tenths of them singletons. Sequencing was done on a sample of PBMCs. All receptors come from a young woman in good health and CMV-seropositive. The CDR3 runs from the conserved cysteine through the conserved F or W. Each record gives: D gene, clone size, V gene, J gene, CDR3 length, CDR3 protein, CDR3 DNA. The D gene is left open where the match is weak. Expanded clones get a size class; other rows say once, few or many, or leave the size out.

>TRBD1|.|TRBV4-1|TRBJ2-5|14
CASSHPDRQETQYF
TGCGCCAGCAGCCACCCGGACAGGCAAGAGACCCAGTACTTC
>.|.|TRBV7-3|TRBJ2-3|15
CASSPSGSSTDTQYF
TGTGCCAGCAGCCCCAGCGGGTCTAGCACAGATACGCAGTATTTT
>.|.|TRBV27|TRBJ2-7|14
CASGERGGVGEQYF
TGTGCCAGTGGGGAGAGGGGGGGCGTCGGCGAGCAGTACTTC
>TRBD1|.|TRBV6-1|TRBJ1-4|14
CASSGDRGNEKLFF
TGTGCCAGCAGTGGTGACAGGGGTAACGAAAAACTGTTTTTT
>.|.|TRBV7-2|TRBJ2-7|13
CASSLPGSYEQYF
TGTGCCAGCAGCTTACCAGGGTCCTACGAGCAGTACTTC
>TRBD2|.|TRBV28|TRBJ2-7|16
CASSPRGFIGTYEQYF
TGTGCCAGCAGTCCGCGGGGGTTTATCGGCACCTACGAGCAGTACTTC
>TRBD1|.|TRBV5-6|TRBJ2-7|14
CASSDLTGVHEQYF
TGTGCCAGCAGCGACCTGACAGGGGTCCACGAGCAGTACTTC
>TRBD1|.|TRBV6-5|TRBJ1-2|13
CATVDREGSGYTF
TGTGCCACAGTGGACAGGGAGGGGTCTGGCTACACCTTC
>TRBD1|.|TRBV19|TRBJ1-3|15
CASSSRTGVGNTIYF
TGTGCCAGTAGTTCTCGGACAGGGGTCGGAAACACCATATATTTT
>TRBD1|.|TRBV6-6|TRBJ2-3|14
CASSPGTGTDTQYF
TGTGCCAGCAGTCCCGGGACAGGCACAGATACGCAGTATTTT
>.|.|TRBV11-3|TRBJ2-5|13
CASSLGQGETQYF
TGTGCCAGCAGCTTGGGGCAGGGAGAGACCCAGTACTTC
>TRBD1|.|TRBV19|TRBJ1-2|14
CASSRTGEDYGYTF
TGTGCCAGTAGTCGGACAGGGGAGGACTATGGCTACACCTTC
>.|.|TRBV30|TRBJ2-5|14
CAWSRNQGGETQYF
TGTGCCTGGAGCCGTAACCAGGGCGGAGAGACCCAGTACTTC
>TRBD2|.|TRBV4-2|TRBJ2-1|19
CASSRKPGLAGVRGNEQFF
TGTGCCAGCAGCCGTAAACCGGGACTAGCGGGAGTAAGGGGCAATGAGCAGTTCTTC
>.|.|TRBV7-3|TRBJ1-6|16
CASSLTGRGMGSPLHF
TGTGCCAGCAGCTTAACAGGACGGGGAATGGGTTCACCCCTCCACTTT
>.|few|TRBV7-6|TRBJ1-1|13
CASSADLNTEAFF
TGTGCCAGCAGCGCTGACTTGAACACTGAAGCTTTCTTT
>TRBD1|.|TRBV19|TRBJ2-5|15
CASSKRDRGLETQYF
TGTGCCAGTAGTAAGCGGGACAGGGGGCTGGAGACCCAGTACTTC
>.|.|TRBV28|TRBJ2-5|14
CASSSTANQETQYF
TGTGCCAGCAGTTCGACAGCCAACCAAGAGACCCAGTACTTC
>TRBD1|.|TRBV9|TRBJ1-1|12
CASNTGGTEAFF
TGTGCCAGCAACACAGGGGGCACTGAAGCTTTCTTT
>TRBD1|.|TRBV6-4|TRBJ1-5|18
CASSDFTPRTGANQPQHF
TGTGCCAGCAGTGACTTCACCCCCCGGACAGGGGCAAATCAGCCCCAGCATTTT
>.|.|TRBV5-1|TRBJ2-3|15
CASSFHRGRADTQYF
TGCGCCAGCAGCTTCCACAGGGGGAGGGCAGATACGCAGTATTTT
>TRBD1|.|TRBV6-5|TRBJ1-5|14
CASSRAGQGQPQHF
TGTGCCAGCAGCCGAGCTGGACAGGGGCAGCCCCAGCATTTT
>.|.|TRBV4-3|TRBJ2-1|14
CASSQSSSYNEQFF
TGCGCCAGCAGCCAATCTAGCTCCTACAATGAGCAGTTCTTC
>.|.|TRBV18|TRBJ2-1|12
CASSPGGDEQFF
TGTGCCAGCTCACCAGGCGGCGATGAGCAGTTCTTC
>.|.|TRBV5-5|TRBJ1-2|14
CASSLPQGNNGYTF
TGTGCCAGCAGCCTGCCGCAGGGTAATAATGGCTACACCTTC
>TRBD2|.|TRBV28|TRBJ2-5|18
CASSLDWTSGGRAETQYF
TGTGCCAGCAGTTTAGACTGGACTAGCGGGGGGCGGGCAGAGACCCAGTACTTC
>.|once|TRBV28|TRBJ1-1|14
CASSAGQPLTEAFF
TGTGCCAGCAGTGCCGGACAGCCACTCACTGAAGCTTTCTTT
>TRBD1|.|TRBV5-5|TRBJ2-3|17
CASSPIGDRGWIDTQYF
TGTGCCAGCAGCCCCATAGGGGACAGGGGATGGATAGATACGCAGTATTTT
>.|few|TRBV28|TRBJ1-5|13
CASSSYSNQPQHF
TGTGCCAGCAGCTCCTACAGTAATCAGCCCCAGCATTTT
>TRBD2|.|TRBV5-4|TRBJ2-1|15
CASSSALAAVDEQFF
TGTGCCAGCAGCTCTGCTCTAGCGGCGGTCGATGAGCAGTTCTTC
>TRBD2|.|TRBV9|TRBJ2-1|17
CASSVATRGRTDNEQFF
TGTGCCAGCAGCGTAGCTACTCGCGGGAGGACGGACAATGAGCAGTTCTTC
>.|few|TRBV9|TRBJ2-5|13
CASSPPYQETQYF
TGTGCCAGCAGCCCTCCGTACCAAGAGACCCAGTACTTC
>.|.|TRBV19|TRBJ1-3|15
CASSPQGLVRNTIYF
TGTGCCAGTAGTCCCCAGGGGCTAGTTCGAAACACCATATATTTT
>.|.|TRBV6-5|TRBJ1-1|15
CASSSWAEMNTEAFF
TGTGCCAGCAGTAGTTGGGCCGAGATGAACACTGAAGCTTTCTTT
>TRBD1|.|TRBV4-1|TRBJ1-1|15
CASSQADRDRVEAFF
TGCGCCAGCAGCCAAGCTGACAGGGATAGAGTAGAAGCTTTCTTT
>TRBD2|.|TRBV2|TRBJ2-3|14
CASGLAGAPDTQYF
TGTGCCAGTGGACTAGCGGGAGCCCCAGATACGCAGTATTTT
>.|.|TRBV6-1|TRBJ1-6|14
CASSEQVSNSPLHF
TGTGCCAGCAGTGAACAGGTTTCTAATTCACCCCTCCACTTT
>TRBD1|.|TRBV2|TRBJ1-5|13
CASRVGQGQPQHF
TGTGCCAGCAGAGTCGGACAGGGCCAGCCCCAGCATTTT